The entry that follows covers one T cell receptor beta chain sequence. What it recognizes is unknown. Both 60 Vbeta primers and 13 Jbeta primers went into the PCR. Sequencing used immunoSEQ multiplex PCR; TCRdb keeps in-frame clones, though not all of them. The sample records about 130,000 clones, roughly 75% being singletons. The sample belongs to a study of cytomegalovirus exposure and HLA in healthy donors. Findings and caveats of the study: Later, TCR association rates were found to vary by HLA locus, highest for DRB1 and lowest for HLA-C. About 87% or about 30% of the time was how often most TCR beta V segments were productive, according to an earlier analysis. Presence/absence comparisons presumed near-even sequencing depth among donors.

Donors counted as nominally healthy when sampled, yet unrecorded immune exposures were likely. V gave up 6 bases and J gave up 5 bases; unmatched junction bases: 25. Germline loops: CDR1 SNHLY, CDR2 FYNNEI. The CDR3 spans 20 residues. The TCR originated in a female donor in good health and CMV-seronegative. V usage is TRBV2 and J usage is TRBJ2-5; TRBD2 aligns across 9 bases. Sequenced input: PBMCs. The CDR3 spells CASRYPRDSTSSGSYETQYF. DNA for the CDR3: TGTGCCAGCAGGTACCCTCGGGACAGCACGAGTAGCGGGAGCTACGAGACCCAGTACTTC.